What follows describes a single T cell receptor beta chain. The antigen is undetermined. Trimming removed 3 bases from V and 2 bases from J; junction bases left unmatched: 11. Germline CDR1 is MNHNS and CDR2 is SASEGT. The CDR3 is 17 residues long. The data derive from a study of graft-versus-host responses after intestinal transplantation. About the study: Recipients had transplants, and these were multivisceral, liver-intestinal, or isolated intestinal. Once they had received anti-thymocyte globulin induction, all recipients took tacrolimus and steroids for about three years.

The table came from immunoSEQ multiplex PCR; TCRdb's copy has only in-frame clones and leaves some out. The repertoire holds approximately 86,000 clones, with 80% to 95% as singletons. Study-wide results and limits: GvH clones turned up in recipient marrow; some had shown up first in ileum or blood.

The chain couples TRBV6-1 to TRBJ2-5; TRBD1 matches 8 bases. The input for sequencing was unstimulated CD8+ T cells sorted from spleen or lymph node cells, taken before transplant. The TCR originated in a human donor who was the organ donor for an intestinal transplant. Here the CDR3 reads CASSDNRGAYLQETQYF. In nucleotides, the CDR3 is TGTGCCAGCAGTGATAACAGGGGGGCTTATCTACAAGAGACCCAGTACTTC.